This entry lists 6 T cell receptor delta chains sequenced from one sample in a study of Vδ1+ human thymocytes. Notes on the study in general: Highly polyclonal TRG and TRD repertoires with Gaussian CDR3 length distributions appeared in thymus.

These receptors' targets are unknown. RNA was extracted from the cells and then reverse transcribed. Multiplex PCR used pooled V-gene forward primers and a constant-region reverse primer to amplify CDR3s. TCRdb reprocessed the multiplex PCR reads using CATT. This table holds about 55,000 delta-chain clones, about 16% found once. Sequenced material: Vdelta1+ gamma-delta thymocytes from the thymus. Regarding subset: FACS-sorted CD3+ TCRalphabeta- TCRVdelta1+ TCRVdelta2- thymocytes. These TCRs come from a boy under two years old who had congenital heart surgery.

This clone was seen only a few times. The rearrangement uses TRDV1 and TRDJ1; 9 nucleotides align to TRDD3. Germline lookup yields CDR1 TSWWSYY and CDR2 QGS. The length of the CDR3 is 25 residues. Trimming took 7 bases from V and 4 from J; bases not matched to a gene: 40. CDR3 bases: TGTGCTCTTGAGGATACCCAACGGGGCTCCTACTCAAAACGGCTCGGGGGATACCCGGTCGATAAACTCATCTTT. Its protein is CALEDTQRGSYSKRLGGYPVDKLIF.

The chain joins TRDV1 to TRDJ1; tentatively, D is TRDD3 (5 bases). Germline CDR1 TSWWSYY, CDR2 QGS. This CDR3 has 19 residues. V was cut by 2 bases and J by 0 bases, with 22 bases left in between. CDR3 bases: TGTGCTCTTGGGGAATTCGTGAGACTAGGACTGGAATACACCGATAAACTCATCTTT. Amino acids: CALGEFVRLGLEYTDKLIF.

This clone occurred a few times. The chain recombines TRDV1 with TRDJ1, with no clear D. V lost 0 bases and J 1 base, leaving 15 bases between the germline ends. There are 17 residues in the CDR3. Germline V CDR1 and CDR2: TSWWSYY, QGS. CDR3 nucleotides: TGTGCTCTTGGGGAACTAAGAACCTCGCGCCTCACCGATAAACTCATCTTT. Amino acids: CALGELRTSRLTDKLIF.

V gene TRDV1 combines with J gene TRDJ2; no firm D call. Germline CDR1 is TSWWSYY and CDR2 is QGS. Trimming left V 0 bases short and J 2 bases short, with 16 bases between. This CDR3 contains 18 residues. The CDR3 reads CALGELLLRRSLTAQLFF. Here the CDR3 DNA reads TGTGCTCTTGGGGAACTTCTGTTACGCCGGTCCTTGACAGCACAACTCTTCTTT.

The chain combines TRDV1 with TRDJ1; 7 bases align to TRDD2. V gave up 0 bases and J gave up 0 bases; unmatched junction bases: 19. This CDR3 is 21 amino acids long. CDR1 is TSWWSYY, CDR2 QGS, per germline. The CDR3, as DNA: TGTGCTCTTGGGGAACTTCTTCCTATCGTCGGAACGCTTAAAAACACCGATAAACTCATCTTT. Residues: CALGELLPIVGTLKNTDKLIF.

The genes are TRDV1 and TRDJ1; the match to TRDD3 covers 10 bases. The V gene's germline CDR1 is TSWWSYY and CDR2 QGS. The CDR3 totals 22 residues. J gave up 3 bases and V 5 bases, and 27 bases lay outside the gene matches. This CDR3 is CALGWWIPPVLGDLRRADKLIF. In DNA, the CDR3 is TGTGCTCTTGGGTGGTGGATTCCCCCGGTACTGGGGGATCTAAGGCGCGCCGATAAACTCATCTTT.